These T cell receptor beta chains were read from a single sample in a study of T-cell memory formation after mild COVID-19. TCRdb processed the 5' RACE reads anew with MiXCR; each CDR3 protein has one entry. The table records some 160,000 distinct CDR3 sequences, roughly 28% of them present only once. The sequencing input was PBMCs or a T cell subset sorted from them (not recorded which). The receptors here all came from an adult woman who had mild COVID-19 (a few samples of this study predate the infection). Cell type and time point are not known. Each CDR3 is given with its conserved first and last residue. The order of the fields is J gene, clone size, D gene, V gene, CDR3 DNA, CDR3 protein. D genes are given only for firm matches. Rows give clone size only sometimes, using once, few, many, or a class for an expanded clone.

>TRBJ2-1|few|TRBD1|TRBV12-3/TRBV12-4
TGTGCCAGCAGTTCGATTGGACAGGGGCTGATGGACAATGAGCAGTTCTTC
CASSSIGQGLMDNEQFF
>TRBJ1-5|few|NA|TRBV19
TGTGCCAGTAGAAGGGACACCGTTAGCAATCAGCCCCAGCATTTT
CASRRDTVSNQPQHF
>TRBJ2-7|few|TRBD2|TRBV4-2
TGTGCCAGCAGCCAACAACCTCTTGGACTAGCGGGATCGTACGAGCAGTACTTC
CASSQQPLGLAGSYEQYF
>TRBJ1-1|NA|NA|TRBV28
TGTGCCAGCAGTTTCTCAGGGGTCAACACTGAAGCTTTCTTT
CASSFSGVNTEAFF
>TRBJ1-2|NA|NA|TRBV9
TGTGCCAGCAGCGCCGAGGGGGGCCCTGGCTACACCTTC
CASSAEGGPGYTF
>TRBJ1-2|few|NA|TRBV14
TGTGCCAGCAGCCAAGTACAGCACGAGGGCGGCTACACCTTC
CASSQVQHEGGYTF
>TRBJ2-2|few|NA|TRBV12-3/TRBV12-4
TGTGCCAGCAGTTCGCTGGGGGTGGCCGGGGAGCTGTTTTTT
CASSSLGVAGELFF
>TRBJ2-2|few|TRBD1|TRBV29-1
TGCAGCGTTCGAGGGGGCGCTGCCGGGGAGCTGTTTTTT
CSVRGGAAGELFF
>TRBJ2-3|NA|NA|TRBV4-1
TGCGCCAGCAGCCAAGATCCAGCAGAGACAGATACGCAGTATTTT
CASSQDPAETDTQYF
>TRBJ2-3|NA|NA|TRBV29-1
TGCAGCGCAGCTAGCACAGATACGCAGTATTTT
CSAASTDTQYF
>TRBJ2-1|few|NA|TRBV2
TGTGCCAGCAGTGATACAGGGTTTTCCTACAATGAGCAGTTCTTC
CASSDTGFSYNEQFF
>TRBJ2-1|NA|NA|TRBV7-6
TGTGCCAGCAGCTTAGCGCGGGGAGAATACAATGAGCAGTTCTTC
CASSLARGEYNEQFF
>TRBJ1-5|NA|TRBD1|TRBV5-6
TGTGCCAGCAGCGTGGTTGGAGGACAGGGCATGGATTTT
CASSVVGGQGMDF
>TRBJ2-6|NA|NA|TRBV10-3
TGTGCCATCTCCCCCGGGGCCTCAACCTCTGGGGCCAACGTCCTGACTTTC
CAISPGASTSGANVLTF
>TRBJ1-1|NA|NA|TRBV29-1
TGCAGCGTTGTAGTTGGACCTGAAGCTTTCTTT
CSVVVGPEAFF
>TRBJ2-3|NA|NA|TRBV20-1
TGCAGTGCTAGAGTGCCCCCGGGTACGCCCTTCACAGATACGCAGTATTTT
CSARVPPGTPFTDTQYF
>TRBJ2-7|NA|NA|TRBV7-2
TGTGCCAGCAGCCTAGAGCGGGTCCTCACCTACGAGCAGTACTTC
CASSLERVLTYEQYF
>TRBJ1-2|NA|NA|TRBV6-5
TGTGCCAGCAGGGCCGGGATTGGCTACACCTTC
CASRAGIGYTF
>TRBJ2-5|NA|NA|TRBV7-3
TGTGCCAGCAGCTTATCCGGCGGGCAGACCCAGTACTTC
CASSLSGGQTQYF
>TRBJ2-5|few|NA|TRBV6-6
TGTGCCAGCAATGGGGGCGTGGGGCCGTTAGAGACCCAGTACTTC
CASNGGVGPLETQYF
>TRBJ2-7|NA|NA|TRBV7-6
TGTGCCAGCAGCTTAGCTGGAGAGACCTACGAGCAGTACTTC
CASSLAGETYEQYF
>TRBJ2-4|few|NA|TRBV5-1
TGCGCCAGCAGCTTGGGCCAGGGAGGACCCCTAAACATTCAGTACTTC
CASSLGQGGPLNIQYF
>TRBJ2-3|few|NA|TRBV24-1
TGTGCCACCAGTGATTTAGCCAGGGGCACAGATACGCAGTATTTT
CATSDLARGTDTQYF
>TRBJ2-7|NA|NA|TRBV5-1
TGCGCCAGCAGTATGGGACCCTCCTACGAGCAGTACTTC
CASSMGPSYEQYF
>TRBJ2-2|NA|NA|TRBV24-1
TGTGCCACCAGCCTTGGACAGATCAACACCGGGGAGCTGTTTTTT
CATSLGQINTGELFF
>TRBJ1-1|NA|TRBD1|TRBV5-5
TGTGCCAGCAGCTTGGACAGGGGGCGGCCTGAAGCTTTCTTT
CASSLDRGRPEAFF
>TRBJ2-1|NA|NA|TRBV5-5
TGTGCCAGCAGCTTGGGTCCCCGCTCCTACAATGAGCAGTTCTTC
CASSLGPRSYNEQFF
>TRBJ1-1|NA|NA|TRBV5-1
TGCGCCAGCAGCTTGGTGAGCGCAGGTCGGGCTGGCACTGAAGCTTTCTTT
CASSLVSAGRAGTEAFF
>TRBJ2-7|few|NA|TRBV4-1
TGCGCCAGCAGCCGCTGGGACCGGGACGAGCAGTACTTC
CASSRWDRDEQYF
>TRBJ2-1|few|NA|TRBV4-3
TGCGCCAGCAGCCAAGACAAGGGGGATGGCAATGAGCAGTTCTTC
CASSQDKGDGNEQFF
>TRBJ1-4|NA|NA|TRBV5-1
TGCGCCAGCAGCTTGTCCGCGGCAGTGAACGAAAAACTGTTTTTT
CASSLSAAVNEKLFF
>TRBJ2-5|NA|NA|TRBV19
TGTGCCTCGGGACGAAAAGAGACCCAGTACTTC
CASGRKETQYF
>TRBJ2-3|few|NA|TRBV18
TGTGCCAGCAGAGGAGGGTCAGGTAGCACAGATACGCAGTATTTT
CASRGGSGSTDTQYF
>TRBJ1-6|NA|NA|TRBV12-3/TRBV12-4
TGTGCCAGCAGTTTAGCTCCCTCACCCCTCCACTTT
CASSLAPSPLHF
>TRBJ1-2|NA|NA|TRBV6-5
TGTGCCAGCACCCTAAGGGACGGGGTAACGGGCTACACCTTC
CASTLRDGVTGYTF
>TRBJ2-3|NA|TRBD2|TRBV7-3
TGTGCCAGCAGCCTAGCGGGAGTAGATACGCAGTATTTT
CASSLAGVDTQYF
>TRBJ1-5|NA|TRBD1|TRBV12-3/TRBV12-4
TGTGCCAGCAGTTTTGGACAGGGGGCATATAGCAATCAGCCCCAGCATTTT
CASSFGQGAYSNQPQHF
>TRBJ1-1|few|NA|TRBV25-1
TGTGCCAGCAGTGAACTGGGATTCACTGAAGCTTTCTTT
CASSELGFTEAFF
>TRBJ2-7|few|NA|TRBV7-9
TGTGCCAGCAGCTTGCCCAGTCTCCTCGCCGAGCAGTACTTC
CASSLPSLLAEQYF
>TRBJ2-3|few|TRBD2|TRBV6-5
TGTGCCAGCAGTGCGACTAGCGGGACCCCAGATACGCAGTATTTT
CASSATSGTPDTQYF
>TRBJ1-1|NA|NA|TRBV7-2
TGTGCCAGCAGCTTATGGGCCAGAGGGACTGAAGCTTTCTTT
CASSLWARGTEAFF
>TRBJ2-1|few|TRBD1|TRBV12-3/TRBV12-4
TGTGCCAGCAGTCTTGGCGGGACAGGGCGCTACAATGAGCAGTTCTTC
CASSLGGTGRYNEQFF
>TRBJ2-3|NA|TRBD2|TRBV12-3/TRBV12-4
TGTGCCAGCAGCCCTGAGGGACTAGGGGCCGATACGCAGTATTTT
CASSPEGLGADTQYF
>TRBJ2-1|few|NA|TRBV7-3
TGTGCCAGCAGCTTAACAGGGGCCGAGCAGTTCTTC
CASSLTGAEQFF
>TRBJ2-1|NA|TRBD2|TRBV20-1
TGCAGTGCTAGGGTGGCGGGAGTGTCATATGAGCAGTTCTTC
CSARVAGVSYEQFF
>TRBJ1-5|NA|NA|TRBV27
TGTGCCAGCAGGGAAGGGTTCAATCAGCCCCAGCATTTT
CASREGFNQPQHF
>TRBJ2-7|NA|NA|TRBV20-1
TGCAGTGCCCCCGGGACCAACCGCTACGAGCAGTACTTC
CSAPGTNRYEQYF
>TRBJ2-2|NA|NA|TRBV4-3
TGCGCCAGCAGCCAAGATCTTACTAGCTTGAACGGGGAGCTGTTTTTT
CASSQDLTSLNGELFF
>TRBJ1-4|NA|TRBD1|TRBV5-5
TGTGCCAGCAGCTCCGGGACAGCGAATGAAAAACTGTTTTTT
CASSSGTANEKLFF
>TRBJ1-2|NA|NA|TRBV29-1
TGCAGCGCATATGGATATGGCTACACCTTC
CSAYGYGYTF
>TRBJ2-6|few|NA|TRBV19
TGTGCCAGTTCGGGACCCCTGAGCTCTGGGGCCAACGTCCTGACTTTC
CASSGPLSSGANVLTF
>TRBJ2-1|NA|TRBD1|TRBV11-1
TGTGCCAGCAGCATGGGACCTGACAGGGTTGATGAGCAGTTCTTC
CASSMGPDRVDEQFF
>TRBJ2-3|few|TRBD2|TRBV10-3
TGTGCCGCACGCGGGAGCGGGGGAACAGATACGCAGTATTTT
CAARGSGGTDTQYF